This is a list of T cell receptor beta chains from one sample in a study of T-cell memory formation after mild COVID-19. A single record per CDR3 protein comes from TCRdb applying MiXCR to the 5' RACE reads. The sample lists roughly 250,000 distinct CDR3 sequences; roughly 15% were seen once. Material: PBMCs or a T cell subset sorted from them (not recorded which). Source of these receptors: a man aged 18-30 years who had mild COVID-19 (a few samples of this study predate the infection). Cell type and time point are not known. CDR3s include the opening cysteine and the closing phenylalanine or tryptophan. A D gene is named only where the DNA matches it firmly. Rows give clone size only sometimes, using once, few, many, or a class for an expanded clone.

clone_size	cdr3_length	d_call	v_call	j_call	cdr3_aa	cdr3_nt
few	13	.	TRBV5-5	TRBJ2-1	CASSFNSGAEQFF	TGTGCCAGCAGCTTTAACAGCGGCGCTGAGCAGTTCTTC
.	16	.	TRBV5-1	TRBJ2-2	CASSLMTGSNTGELFF	TGCGCCAGCAGCCTAATGACGGGGTCGAACACCGGGGAGCTGTTTTTT
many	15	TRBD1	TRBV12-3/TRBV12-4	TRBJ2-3	CASSRQGLSTDTQYF	TGTGCCAGCAGTCGACAGGGGCTTAGCACAGATACGCAGTATTTT
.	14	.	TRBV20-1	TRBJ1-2	CSAKGIQAYDGYTF	TGCAGTGCAAAGGGAATACAGGCGTACGATGGCTACACCTTC
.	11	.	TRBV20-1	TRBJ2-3	CSAIVADTQYF	TGCAGTGCTATCGTAGCAGATACGCAGTATTTT
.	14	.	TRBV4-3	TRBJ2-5	CASSQGGGRETQYF	TGCGCCAGCAGCCAGGGTGGGGGCAGAGAGACCCAGTACTTC
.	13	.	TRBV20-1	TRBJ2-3	CSARATNTDTQYF	TGCAGTGCTAGGGCCACTAACACAGATACGCAGTATTTT
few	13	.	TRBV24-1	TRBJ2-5	CATSGGVGETQYF	TGTGCCACCAGTGGGGGGGTCGGAGAGACCCAGTACTTC
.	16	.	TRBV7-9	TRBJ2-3	CASSFGGARSTDTQYF	TGTGCCAGCAGCTTCGGTGGGGCTCGGTCCACAGATACGCAGTATTTT
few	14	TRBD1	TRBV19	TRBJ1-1	CASSIAGGGTEAFF	TGTGCCAGTAGTATAGCAGGGGGTGGAACTGAAGCTTTCTTT
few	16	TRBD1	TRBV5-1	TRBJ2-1	CASSSGTAELSNEQFF	TGCGCCAGCAGCTCAGGGACAGCCGAACTCTCCAATGAGCAGTTCTTC
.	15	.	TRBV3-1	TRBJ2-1	CASKDGLGSYNEQFF	TGTGCCAGCAAGGACGGTCTAGGATCCTACAATGAGCAGTTCTTC
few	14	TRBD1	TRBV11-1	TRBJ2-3	CASSTRQGKDTQYF	TGTGCCAGCAGCACTCGACAGGGTAAAGATACGCAGTATTTT
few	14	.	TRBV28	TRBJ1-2	CASSFPGVDYGYTF	TGTGCCAGCAGTTTCCCAGGGGTAGACTATGGCTACACCTTC
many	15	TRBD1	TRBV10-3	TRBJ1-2	CAISDVGTDVYGYTF	TGTGCCATCAGTGATGTTGGGACAGATGTCTATGGCTACACCTTC
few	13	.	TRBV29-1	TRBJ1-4	CSVDLGRGEKLFF	TGCAGCGTTGACCTGGGCCGGGGGGAAAAACTGTTTTTT
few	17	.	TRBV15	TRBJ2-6	CATSTTPGNSGANVLTF	TGTGCCACCAGCACAACTCCCGGGAACTCTGGGGCCAACGTCCTGACTTTC
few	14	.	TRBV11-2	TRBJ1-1	CASSSGVGNTEAFF	TGTGCCAGCAGCTCGGGGGTCGGGAACACTGAAGCTTTCTTT
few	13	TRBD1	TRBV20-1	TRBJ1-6	CSAQDRTRSPLHF	TGCAGTGCCCAGGACAGGACCCGTTCACCCCTCCACTTT
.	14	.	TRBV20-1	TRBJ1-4	CSARAGSTNEKLFF	TGCAGTGCTAGGGCAGGATCAACTAATGAAAAACTGTTTTTT
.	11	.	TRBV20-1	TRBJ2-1	CSASLFNEQFF	TGCAGTGCTAGCCTTTTCAATGAGCAGTTCTTC
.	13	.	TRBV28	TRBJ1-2	CASSSQVGRGYTF	TGTGCCAGCAGTTCACAAGTGGGACGGGGCTACACCTTC
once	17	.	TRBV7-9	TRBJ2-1	CASRRLTGAHGRNEQFF	TGTGCCAGCAGACGTTTGACGGGGGCCCACGGGAGAAATGAGCAGTTCTTC
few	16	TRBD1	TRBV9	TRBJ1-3	CASSGSGTGTGNTIYF	TGTGCCAGCAGCGGCTCCGGGACAGGGACTGGAAACACCATATATTTT
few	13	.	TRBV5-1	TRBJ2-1	CASSLVYGGEQFF	TGCGCCAGCAGCTTGGTGTACGGGGGTGAGCAGTTCTTC
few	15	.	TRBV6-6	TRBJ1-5	CASSPDRTRNQPQHF	TGTGCCAGCAGTCCCGACAGAACCAGGAATCAGCCCCAGCATTTT
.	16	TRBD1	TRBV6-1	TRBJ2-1	CASTDSGTGGWNEQFF	TGTGCCAGCACCGATTCCGGGACAGGGGGCTGGAATGAGCAGTTCTTC
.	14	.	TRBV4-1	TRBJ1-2	CASSQGGIHYGYTF	TGCGCCAGCAGCCAAGGGGGAATTCACTATGGCTACACCTTC
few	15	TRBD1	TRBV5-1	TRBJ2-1	CASSLLQGPYNEQFF	TGCGCCAGCAGCTTGTTACAGGGGCCCTACAATGAGCAGTTCTTC
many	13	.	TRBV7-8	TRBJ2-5	CASTQRRGKTQYF	TGTGCCAGCACCCAGCGGCGGGGAAAGACCCAGTACTTC
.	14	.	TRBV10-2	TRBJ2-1	CASTTSSPNNEQFF	TGCGCCAGCACTACCTCCTCACCTAACAATGAGCAGTTCTTC
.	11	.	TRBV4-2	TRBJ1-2	CASSQSAGYTF	TGTGCCAGCAGCCAATCTGCCGGCTACACCTTC
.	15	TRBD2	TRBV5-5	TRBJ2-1	CASSFLSGGINEQFF	TGTGCCAGCAGCTTTCTTAGCGGGGGGATCAATGAGCAGTTCTTC
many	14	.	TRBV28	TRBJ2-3	CASSIGATGDTQYF	TGTGCCAGCAGTATCGGGGCAACGGGGGATACGCAGTATTTT
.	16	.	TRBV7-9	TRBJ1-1	CASSRRSGGSSTEAFF	TGTGCCAGCAGCAGGCGATCTGGGGGGTCGAGCACTGAAGCTTTCTTT
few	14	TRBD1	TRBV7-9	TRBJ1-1	CASSLTGTEIEAFF	TGTGCCAGCAGCTTGACCGGGACAGAGATTGAAGCTTTCTTT
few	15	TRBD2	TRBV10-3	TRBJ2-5	CAISSTSGGIETQYF	TGTGCCATCAGTTCAACTAGCGGGGGGATCGAGACCCAGTACTTC
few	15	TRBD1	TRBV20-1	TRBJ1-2	CSARRPGQVAYGYTF	TGCAGTGCTAGACGGCCGGGACAGGTTGCGTATGGCTACACCTTC
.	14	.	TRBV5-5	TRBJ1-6	CASSLGGTTPPLHF	TGTGCCAGCAGCTTAGGCGGGACAACCCCACCCCTCCACTTT
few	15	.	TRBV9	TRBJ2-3	CASSVDNRMADTQYF	TGTGCCAGCAGCGTAGATAACAGGATGGCAGATACGCAGTATTTT
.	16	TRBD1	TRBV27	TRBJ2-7	CASSSVGTETSYEQYF	TGTGCCAGCAGTTCTGTAGGGACAGAAACGTCCTACGAGCAGTACTTC